These T cell receptor beta chains were read from a single sample in a study of T cells in Graves' hyperthyroidism and ophthalmopathy. TCRdb reanalysed the multiplex PCR reads using MiXCR and keeps one entry per CDR3 protein. This table holds around 800,000 distinct CDR3 sequences, over 35% found once. Sample: blood. The source of these receptors is a man between 18 and 29 years old with Graves' hyperthyroidism. Both conserved end residues are part of each CDR3. The D gene is left open where the match is weak. A row's size may be missing; if present it is once, few, many or a size class.

d_call: .
v_call: TRBV7-9
j_call: TRBJ2-7
clone_size: .
cdr3_nt: TGTGCCAGCAGCCCAATCACCGGGGCGAGGGGCGAGCAGTACTTC
cdr3_aa: CASSPITGARGEQYF

d_call: .
v_call: TRBV12-3/TRBV12-4
j_call: TRBJ1-2
clone_size: few
cdr3_nt: TGTGCCAGCAGTACAGGGACCCCCTCGGGTGGCTACACCTTC
cdr3_aa: CASSTGTPSGGYTF

d_call: .
v_call: TRBV25-1
j_call: TRBJ1-1
clone_size: .
cdr3_nt: TGTGCCAGCAGTTTCTTTGGGGACGGCACTGAAGCTTTCTTT
cdr3_aa: CASSFFGDGTEAFF

d_call: .
v_call: TRBV25-1
j_call: TRBJ2-2
clone_size: .
cdr3_nt: TGTGCCAGCAGGCGGCAGGGGTTCACCGGGGAGCTGTTTTTT
cdr3_aa: CASRRQGFTGELFF

d_call: TRBD2
v_call: TRBV7-2
j_call: TRBJ2-2
clone_size: few
cdr3_nt: TGTGCCAGCAGCTTTAACTTAGCGGGAGCTGACACCGGGGAGCTGTTTTTT
cdr3_aa: CASSFNLAGADTGELFF

d_call: TRBD1
v_call: TRBV10-3
j_call: TRBJ2-5
clone_size: many
cdr3_nt: TGTGCCACCGCGGACAGGAGCCAAGAGACCCAGTACTTC
cdr3_aa: CATADRSQETQYF

d_call: .
v_call: TRBV2
j_call: TRBJ1-6
clone_size: .
cdr3_nt: TGTGCCAGCGGGAGTGGAGTAACCTATAATTCACCCCTCCACTTT
cdr3_aa: CASGSGVTYNSPLHF

d_call: .
v_call: TRBV5-4
j_call: TRBJ2-2
clone_size: few
cdr3_nt: TGTGCCAGCAGCTTACAGGAAGCCACCCTCACCGGGGAGCTGTTTTTT
cdr3_aa: CASSLQEATLTGELFF

d_call: .
v_call: TRBV20-1
j_call: TRBJ2-5
clone_size: many
cdr3_nt: TGCAGTGCAAGGACAGACCAAGAGACCCAGTACTTC
cdr3_aa: CSARTDQETQYF

d_call: .
v_call: TRBV19
j_call: TRBJ1-4
clone_size: many
cdr3_nt: TGTGCCAGTAGTCGGACTATCACTAATGAAAAACTGTTTTTT
cdr3_aa: CASSRTITNEKLFF

d_call: .
v_call: TRBV7-9
j_call: TRBJ2-5
clone_size: .
cdr3_nt: TGTGCCAGCAGCCACCGGCAAGAGACCCAGTACTTC
cdr3_aa: CASSHRQETQYF

d_call: .
v_call: TRBV7-9
j_call: TRBJ2-2
clone_size: few
cdr3_nt: TGTGCCAGCCGAAACCGGGGGAGCAACGACACCGGGGAGCTGTTTTTT
cdr3_aa: CASRNRGSNDTGELFF

d_call: .
v_call: TRBV5-6
j_call: TRBJ1-1
clone_size: .
cdr3_nt: TGTGCCAGCAGCTTTTCCAGGTACACTGAAGCTTTCTTT
cdr3_aa: CASSFSRYTEAFF

d_call: .
v_call: TRBV9
j_call: TRBJ1-2
clone_size: .
cdr3_nt: TGTGCCAGCAGCGTTGGTGGGAACAGGGACTATGGCTACACCTTC
cdr3_aa: CASSVGGNRDYGYTF

d_call: .
v_call: TRBV29-1
j_call: TRBJ2-7
clone_size: .
cdr3_nt: TGCAGCGTTGTAGTCTGGCAGGGGGGCTACGAGCAGTACTTC
cdr3_aa: CSVVVWQGGYEQYF

d_call: .
v_call: TRBV7-2
j_call: TRBJ1-5
clone_size: many
cdr3_nt: TGTGCCAGCAGCTTAGCCTTTGCGGAGCCCCAGCATTTT
cdr3_aa: CASSLAFAEPQHF

d_call: TRBD1
v_call: TRBV29-1
j_call: TRBJ1-4
clone_size: many
cdr3_nt: TGCAGCGTCCGACTGGACAGGGCGGGGAAACTGTTTTTT
cdr3_aa: CSVRLDRAGKLFF

d_call: TRBD1
v_call: TRBV12-3/TRBV12-4
j_call: TRBJ1-1
clone_size: .
cdr3_nt: TGTGCCAGCAGTTTTTATTTATCGGTACCGGGACAGGGGAACACTGAAGCTTTCTTT
cdr3_aa: CASSFYLSVPGQGNTEAFF

d_call: .
v_call: TRBV5-1
j_call: TRBJ2-3
clone_size: .
cdr3_nt: TGCGCCAGCAGCTTGTCTGGTTATGGAACAGATACGCAGTATTTT
cdr3_aa: CASSLSGYGTDTQYF

d_call: .
v_call: TRBV12-3/TRBV12-4
j_call: TRBJ1-2
clone_size: .
cdr3_nt: TGTGCCAGCAGTTTAGTCCGGGCCCGGACAGACTTC
cdr3_aa: CASSLVRARTDF

d_call: TRBD2
v_call: TRBV7-9
j_call: TRBJ2-7
clone_size: many
cdr3_nt: TGTGCCAGCAGCTCTAGCGGGAGAGACCACGAGCAGTACTTC
cdr3_aa: CASSSSGRDHEQYF

d_call: .
v_call: TRBV6-5
j_call: TRBJ2-5
clone_size: .
cdr3_nt: TGTGCCAGCAGTTCACTAGCACGACAAGAGACCCAGTACTTC
cdr3_aa: CASSSLARQETQYF

d_call: .
v_call: TRBV5-1
j_call: TRBJ2-6
clone_size: .
cdr3_nt: TGCGCCAGCAGCTCCCTGACAGGCTCTGGGGCCAACGTCCTGACTTTC
cdr3_aa: CASSSLTGSGANVLTF

d_call: .
v_call: TRBV9
j_call: TRBJ1-1
clone_size: .
cdr3_nt: TGCGCCAGCAGCCTACCGGCAGGGTTGGGGACTGAAGCTTTCTTT
cdr3_aa: CASSLPAGLGTEAFF

d_call: .
v_call: TRBV11-2
j_call: TRBJ2-5
clone_size: .
cdr3_nt: TGTGCCAGCAGCCGGATGACAGAGACCCAGTACTTC
cdr3_aa: CASSRMTETQYF

d_call: .
v_call: TRBV13
j_call: TRBJ2-5
clone_size: .
cdr3_nt: TGTGCCAGCAGCTCCCTTGCCCAGTACTTC
cdr3_aa: CASSSLAQYF